These 27 T cell receptor beta chains originate from one sample sequenced in a study of identical twins. TCRdb processed the 5' RACE reads anew with MiXCR; each CDR3 protein has one entry. The data show some 1,600,000 distinct CDR3 sequences, around 33% seen once. The sequenced sample was cord blood. These receptors were taken from a newborn girl in good health.

The V gene is TRBV2, the J gene TRBJ2-5, with D possibly being TRBD2 (6 bases). The CDR3 has 19 residues. Germline values: CDR1 SNHLY, CDR2 FYNNEI. Between the trimmed V and J ends, which lost 2 bases and 2 bases, there was a span of 24 bases. The CDR3 reads CASSEIGGDLAISQETQYF. The DNA of the CDR3 is TGTGCCAGCAGTGAAATCGGTGGGGACCTAGCGATCTCACAAGAGACCCAGTACTTC.

Notes on this clonotype: Possible read error: a much larger clone is one base away. The genes are TRBV29-1 and TRBJ2-1, with D perhaps matching TRBD1 (6 bases). V gave up 7 bases and J gave up 10 bases, with 23 bases separating them. This CDR3 is built from 14 residues. Germline V gives CDR1 SQVTM, CDR2 ANQGSEA. The CDR3 DNA reads as TGCAGCGCGTCCGCAGGGGACATCTCCTACGAGCAGTTCTTC. Residues: CSASAGDISYEQFF.

The J gene is TRBJ1-4, the V gene TRBV2; D not resolved. Germline loops: CDR1 SNHLY, CDR2 FYNNEI. The germline V and J ends were trimmed by 6 bases and 2 bases, with 7 bases remaining between them. CDR3 length: 13 residues. The CDR3 DNA follows: TGTGCCAGCAGGGGTGAGACTAATGAAAAACTGTTTTTT. This sequence encodes CASRGETNEKLFF. Full variable domain (outside the CDR3, taken from reference TRBV2 and TRBJ1-4): EPEVTQTPSHQVTQMGQEVILRCVPISNHLYFYWYRQILGQKVEFLVSFYNNEISEKSEIFDDQFSVERPDGSNFTLKIRSTKLEDSAMYFCASRGETNEKLFFGSGTQLSVL.

This sequence joins TRBV10-3 and TRBJ2-4, with D perhaps TRBD1 or TRBD2 (6 bases each). The length of the CDR3 is 15 residues. Germline V gives CDR1 ENHRY, CDR2 SYGVKD. Trimming left V 2 bases short and J 13 bases short, with 21 bases between. The CDR3 bases are TGTGCCATCAGTGAGCGGGGGCCGGGCTACAATGAGCAGTACTTC. Amino acid sequence: CAISERGPGYNEQYF.

On this clonotype: A read error may produce the germline difference seen at one junction end. The chain has TRBV7-2 and TRBJ2-1; 11 nucleotides match TRBD2. CDR1 is SGHTA, CDR2 FQGNSA, per germline. The CDR3 totals 18 residues. The CDR3 region has the DNA TGTGCCAGCAGCTTAGGGCTCCATACTAGCGGGAGTAGGCATGAGCACTTCTTC. Protein product: CASSLGLHTSGSRHEHFF.

This sequence joins TRBV12-3 or TRBV12-4 and TRBJ2-3, with TRBD2 matching over 10 bases. Unmatched junction bases numbered 9, after V lost 6 bases and J lost 3 bases. This CDR3 region has 16 residues. This CDR3 reads CASRRRTSGDTDTQYF. For the CDR3, the DNA is TGTGCCAGCAGGAGAAGGACTAGCGGAGATACAGATACGCAGTATTTT.

This clonotype was seen a handful of times. The V and J genes are TRBV29-1 and TRBJ2-1; D is possibly TRBD2 (6 bases). Germline CDR1 is SQVTM and CDR2 is ANQGSEA. CDR3 length: 11 residues. The V end lost 3 bases, the J end lost 8 bases, and 8 bases lay between the germline ends. CDR3 DNA: TGCAGCGTTGATGGGGGGTATGAGCAGTTCTTC. It translates to CSVDGGYEQFF.

V gene TRBV7-2 combines with J gene TRBJ2-1; TRBD1 matches at 7 bases. The ends lost 1 base at V and 1 base at J; junction bases unmatched: 4. Germline loops: CDR1 SGHTA, CDR2 FQGNSA. This CDR3 has 16 amino acids. This CDR3 reads CASSLEFRGSYNEQFF. The CDR3 DNA reads TGTGCCAGCAGCTTAGAGTTCAGGGGGTCCTACAATGAGCAGTTCTTC.

The genes are TRBV11-2 and TRBJ2-2; a weak D match, TRBD1 (5 bases). Germline CDR1 SGHAT, CDR2 FQNNGV. The V end lost 0 bases, the J end lost 6 bases, and 14 bases lay between the germline ends. This CDR3 spans 16 amino acids. The CDR3 here is CASSLENRGQAGELFF. DNA for the CDR3: TGTGCCAGCAGCTTAGAGAATAGGGGCCAGGCCGGGGAGCTGTTTTTT.

The chain links TRBV20-1 to TRBJ2-1, with 9 bases matching TRBD2. The J segment lost 10 bases and the V segment lost 3 bases, leaving 7 bases of the junction unmatched. In germline, CDR1 is DFQATT, CDR2 SNEGSKA (reference sequence). The CDR3 totals 13 residues. The CDR3 region is CSARVAGGLEQFF. The DNA of the CDR3 is TGCAGTGCTAGGGTCGCGGGAGGGTTGGAGCAGTTCTTC.

The chain is built from TRBV28 and TRBJ1-1; no clear D gene. Germline V gene lookup returns CDR1 MDHEN and CDR2 SYDVKM. Trimming removed 6 bases from V and 6 bases from J, with 8 bases in between. This CDR3 region has 11 residues. This chain's CDR3 is CASRSTPEAFF. The CDR3 nucleotides read TGTGCCAGCAGATCCACCCCTGAAGCTTTCTTT.

The CDR3: CASSKAGGENIQYF. The CDR3 nucleotides are TGTGCCAGCAGCAAAGCTGGCGGGGAAAACATTCAGTACTTC. The genes are TRBV21-1 and TRBJ2-5; TRBD2 reflects the table's D call only, with no check against the DNA. Matching the DNA end better, TRBJ2-4 makes the J call doubtful. TRBV21-1 is reported as a pseudogene. CDR3 length equals 14 residues.

This clonotype was detected a few times. This chain links TRBV6-6 with TRBJ1-1; TRBD1 is a possible D gene (5 bases). The germline V gene encodes CDR1 MNHNY and CDR2 SVGAGI (reference sequence). Between the trimmed V and J ends, which lost 2 bases and 1 base, there was a span of 11 bases. The CDR3 runs to 15 residues. The CDR3 protein is CASSYPDTPNTEAFF. In nucleotides, the CDR3 is TGTGCCAGCAGTTACCCGGACACCCCGAACACTGAAGCTTTCTTT.

The J gene is TRBJ2-5, the V gene TRBV12-3 or TRBV12-4; no reliable D call. V was pared by 2 bases and J by 5 bases, with 12 bases between. The CDR3 length is 14 residues. CDR3 nucleotides: TGTGCCAGCAGTTTATTGGCAGCGCGGGAGACCCAGTACTTC. As protein: CASSLLAARETQYF.

V is TRBV20-1 and J is TRBJ1-6; 7 bases are shared with TRBD1. The CDR3 sequence is 16 residues long. The V segment lost 1 base and the J segment 0 bases; nucleotides outside the gene matches: 3. Germline loops: CDR1 DFQATT, CDR2 SNEGSKA (reference sequence). The CDR3 protein is CSARVTGTSYNSPLHF. CDR3 nucleotide sequence: TGCAGTGCTAGAGTGACAGGGACCTCCTATAATTCACCCCTCCACTTT.

This clonotype was counted only a few times. V usage is TRBV21-1 and J usage is TRBJ1-2. TRBV21-1 is noted as a pseudogene. CDR3 length equals 14 residues. CDR3 residues: CASSKDGGNYGYTF. The CDR3 nucleotides read TGTGCCAGCAGCAAAGACGGCGGGAACTATGGCTACACCTTC.

CDR3 loop: CAISEDRPETQYF. CDR3 sequence (DNA): TGTGCCATCAGTGAGGACAGGCCAGAGACCCAGTACTTC. The rearrangement uses TRBV10-3 and TRBJ2-5; tentative D call: TRBD1 (6 bases). The CDR3 length is 13 residues. Germline assignment: CDR1 ENHRY and CDR2 SYGVKD. Between the trimmed V and J ends, which lost 2 bases and 4 bases, there was a span of 8 bases.

The gene calls are TRBV7-9 and TRBJ2-1, with unresolved D. The CDR3 runs 10 residues. CDR1 and CDR2 (germline): SEHNR, FQNEAQ (reference sequence). V gave up 5 bases and J gave up 15 bases, with 11 bases separating them. The CDR3 sequence is CASSPVNPFF. CDR3 sequence (DNA): TGTGCCAGCAGCCCGGTGAACCCGTTCTTC.

To note about this clonotype: A read error may be the cause here, since a much bigger clone is one base away. The chain has TRBV2 and TRBJ2-7; D unresolved. CDR3 length: 14 residues. The germline gives CDR1 SNHLY, CDR2 FYNNEI. The V and J ends lost 5 bases and 2 bases respectively, with 13 bases between them. CDR3 in amino acids: CASSPMDVPYEQYF. The CDR3 coding sequence is TGTGCCAGCAGTCCGATGGACGTCCCCTACGAGCAGTACTTC.

V and J are TRBV5-1 and TRBJ2-6, with D tentatively TRBD2 (6 bases). Trimming pared 5 bases from V and 0 bases from J, leaving 18 bases between. Germline V gene data show CDR1 as SGHRS and CDR2 as YFSETQ. CDR3 size: 18 residues. CDR3 amino acids: CASRRDRGAPSGANVLTF. The CDR3 DNA sequence: TGCGCCAGCAGACGGGACCGCGGGGCTCCCTCTGGGGCCAACGTCCTGACTTTC.

This clonotype was detected only a few times. This chain joins TRBV12-3 or TRBV12-4 and TRBJ2-2, with D hard to call. Trimming left V 8 bases short and J 0 bases short, with 7 bases between. CDR3 size: 13 residues. CDR3 residues: CASDTPNTGELFF. As DNA, the CDR3 is TGTGCCAGCGATACACCGAACACCGGGGAGCTGTTTTTT.

In the case of this clonotype: A junction end diverges from the germline sequence, so it may reflect a read error. The gene calls are TRBV4-1 and TRBJ2-5; no clear D gene. The end of the DNA fits TRBJ2-7 better, so the J call may be wrong. The CDR3 consists of 14 residues. Germline lookup yields CDR1 MGHRA and CDR2 YSYEKL. In DNA, the CDR3 is TGCACCAGCAGCCTCGACCTACCTCCCTACGAGCAGTACTTC. Residues: CTSSLDLPPYEQYF.

This chain links TRBV12-3 or TRBV12-4 with TRBJ2-1; tentatively, D is TRBD2 (5 bases). Trimming pared 6 bases from V and 1 base from J, leaving 13 bases between. The CDR3 contains 15 residues. The CDR3 DNA sequence: TGTGCCAGCAGGACCCCGGAGGCTTCCTACAATGAGCAGTTCTTC. This codes for CASRTPEASYNEQFF.

In this sample, this clonotype turned up many times. The rearrangement joins TRBV28 to TRBJ1-1; D not resolved. The ends were cut back, 2 bases at V and 7 bases at J, with 5 bases in the middle. The CDR3 totals 11 residues. Per the germline V gene, CDR1 is MDHEN and CDR2 is SYDVKM. CDR3 sequence reads: CASSLRLEAFF. The CDR3 nucleotides are TGTGCCAGCAGTTTAAGACTTGAAGCTTTCTTT.

This clonotype was found many times. CDR3 sequence reads: CASSLDGGTDTQYF. The CDR3 coding sequence is TGTGCCAGCAGCTTAGACGGGGGCACAGATACGCAGTATTTT. V usage is TRBV7-2 and J usage is TRBJ2-3; maybe TRBD2 (5 bases). The CDR3 length is 14 residues. CDR1 and CDR2 from the germline V gene are SGHTA and FQGNSA. V dropped 1 base and J dropped 1 base, with 6 bases sitting between them.

V gene TRBV5-1 combines with J gene TRBJ1-6, with D unresolved. Trimming took 1 base from V and 3 from J, leaving 11 bases between them. Germline CDR1 and CDR2: SGHRS and YFSETQ. The CDR3 is 16 amino acids. This chain's CDR3 is CASSLKGPYYNSPLHF. The CDR3 DNA reads TGCGCCAGCAGCTTGAAGGGCCCTTACTATAATTCACCCCTCCACTTT.

This chain joins TRBV10-3 and TRBJ2-3; the match to TRBD2 covers 13 bases. Germline V lookup: CDR1 ENHRY, CDR2 SYGVKD. V lost 6 bases and J lost 0; bases outside the gene matches: 6. This CDR3 spans 17 amino acids. CDR3 residues: CAIRPGTSGASTDTQYF. The CDR3 nucleotides are TGTGCCATCAGGCCCGGGACTAGCGGGGCTAGCACAGATACGCAGTATTTT.